Below, 25 T cell receptor beta chains from the same sample are listed, as sequenced in a study of Ad26.COV2.S vaccination and SARS-CoV-2 variants. Treatment noted: roughly 19 received Ad26.COV2.S at low or high dose, single or two shots; 5 received placebo; per-sample allocation not given. Following the first vaccine or placebo injection, samples were taken on day 63. Assay used: immunoSEQ multiplex PCR; TCRdb lists only in-frame clones, some missing. The sample shows about 350,000 clones, 80% to 90% of them seen only once. The sequenced sample was peripheral blood, obtained in a trial of Ad26.COV2.S vaccine versus placebo. The receptors originated from a person aged 18 to 65 who received the Ad26.COV2.S COVID-19 vaccine or a placebo.

V gene TRBV7-9 combines with J gene TRBJ2-3; unclear D gene. Trimming left V 4 bases short and J 3 bases short, with 17 bases between. CDR3 length equals 16 residues. Germline lookup yields CDR1 SEHNR and CDR2 FQNEAQ (reference sequence). The CDR3 protein is CASSSRMGIGTDTQYF. CDR3 DNA: TGTGCCAGCAGCTCCCGGATGGGGATAGGGACAGATACGCAGTATTTT.

The rearrangement joins TRBV4-2 to TRBJ1-2, with D uncertain. Germline V gene lookup returns CDR1 LGHNA and CDR2 YNFKEQ. V was cut by 1 base and J by 1 base, with 10 bases left in between. The CDR3 loop spans 15 amino acids. This CDR3 is CASSQAAGVNYGYTF. In nucleotides, the CDR3 is TGTGCCAGCAGCCAAGCGGCTGGCGTTAACTATGGCTACACCTTC.

V and J are TRBV7-6 and TRBJ2-7; D perhaps matches TRBD2 (6 bases). This CDR3 region has 15 residues. Germline CDR1 and CDR2: SGHVS and FNYEAQ. Trimming took off 1 base at V and 3 bases at J, with 13 bases between the two ends. The CDR3 DNA is TGTGCCAGCAGCTTAGAGGGGACTGGATACTACGAGCAGTACTTC. Translating gives CASSLEGTGYYEQYF.

The V gene is TRBV28, the J gene TRBJ1-5; 7 positions agree with TRBD1. The V segment lost 5 bases and the J segment 2 bases; nucleotides outside the gene matches: 6. The CDR3 has 15 amino acids. CDR1 is MDHEN, CDR2 SYDVKM, per germline. CDR3 nucleotide sequence: TGTGCCAGCAGTAATACAGGGGTGCGCAATCAGCCCCAGCATTTT. Protein: CASSNTGVRNQPQHF.

This chain links TRBV4-1 with TRBJ2-7; the D is unclear. The CDR3 contains 13 residues. Germline V lookup: CDR1 MGHRA, CDR2 YSYEKL. Trimming left V 4 bases short and J 6 bases short, with 13 bases between. CDR3 region: CASSPWAEGEQYF. Written as DNA, the CDR3 is TGCGCCAGCAGCCCCTGGGCCGAAGGCGAGCAGTACTTC.

The chain recombines TRBV15 with TRBJ2-5; D ambiguous. Trimming cost V 0 bases and J 3 bases, with 2 bases left between them. Germline CDR1 reads LNHNV; CDR2 reads YYDKDF (reference sequence). The CDR3 consists of 12 residues. The CDR3 bases are TGTGCCACCAGCAGAGATAAAGAGACCCAGTACTTC. Its protein is CATSRDKETQYF.

J is TRBJ1-6 and V is TRBV27; possibly TRBD1 for D (5 bases). This CDR3 region has 14 residues. Trimming stripped 5 bases from V and 7 bases from J, with 12 bases between. In germline, CDR1 is MNHEY, CDR2 SMNVEV (reference sequence). CDR3 protein: CASSGQGRNSPLHF. As DNA, the CDR3 is TGTGCCAGCAGTGGGCAGGGACGAAATTCACCCCTCCACTTT.

V is TRBV2 and J is TRBJ1-4; D might be TRBD1 (5 bases). Germline V gene data show CDR1 as SNHLY and CDR2 as FYNNEI. V was pared by 5 bases and J by 8 bases, with 12 bases between. The CDR3 covers 13 residues. CDR3 protein: CASSPLGEEKLFF. CDR3 sequence (DNA): TGTGCCAGCAGTCCCCTGGGGGAGGAAAAACTGTTTTTT. The full variable domain, rest sourced from reference TRBV2 and TRBJ1-4, is EPEVTQTPSHQVTQMGQEVILRCVPISNHLYFYWYRQILGQKVEFLVSFYNNEISEKSEIFDDQFSVERPDGSNFTLKIRSTKLEDSAMYFCASSPLGEEKLFFGSGTQLSVL.

In the case of this clone: Distinct nucleotide sequences in the sample also encode this CDR3. The V call is TRBV27, the J call TRBJ2-7; 8 bases fit TRBD2. The germline V gene has CDR1 MNHEY and CDR2 SMNVEV (reference sequence). V lost 3 bases to trimming and J lost 3 bases; unmatched junction nucleotides: 1. The CDR3 is 13 amino acids. CDR3 residues: CASSFGTSYEQYF. The DNA of the CDR3 is TGTGCCAGCAGTTTCGGGACTAGCTACGAGCAGTACTTC.

The genes are TRBV12-3 or TRBV12-4 and TRBJ2-7, with D tentatively TRBD1 (6 bases). Trimming took 5 bases from V and 6 from J, leaving 14 bases between them. The CDR3 is made up of 13 amino acids. The CDR3 loop is CASSLTGSPEQYF. For the CDR3, the DNA is TGTGCCAGCAGTCTCACAGGGAGTCCCGAGCAGTACTTC.

V and J are TRBV18 and TRBJ1-2; D unclear. Deletions cut 3 bases from V and 1 base from J, with 9 bases between. Germline V CDR1 and CDR2: KGHSH, LQKENI. CDR3 length equals 14 residues. CDR3 nucleotide sequence: TGTGCCAGCTCACCGGAAGGGAGTAACTATGGCTACACCTTC. It translates to CASSPEGSNYGYTF.

The chain is built from TRBV12-3 or TRBV12-4 and TRBJ2-3; D may correspond to TRBD1 or TRBD2 (5 bases each). CDR3 size: 13 residues. V lost 6 bases and J 3 bases, leaving 10 bases between the germline ends. The CDR3 nucleotides read TGTGCCAGCAGCGGGACCATTACAGATACGCAGTATTTT. Its translation is CASSGTITDTQYF.

The chain recombines TRBV6-6 with TRBJ2-2; tentatively, D is TRBD1 or TRBD2 (6 bases each). Trimming removed 5 bases at V and 0 bases at J, with 22 bases between. The CDR3 is 19 residues long. In germline, CDR1 is MNHNY, CDR2 SVGAGI (reference sequence). CDR3 DNA sequence: TGTGCCAGCAGTCGGGGGCGATATCTGGGAACATCGAACACCGGGGAGCTGTTTTTT. Encoded protein: CASSRGRYLGTSNTGELFF.

This chain links TRBV27 with TRBJ1-4; the D gene is possibly TRBD1 (5 bases). The CDR3 runs 16 residues. The V gene's germline CDR1 is MNHEY and CDR2 SMNVEV (reference sequence). V dropped 5 bases and J dropped 0 bases, with 13 bases sitting between them. CDR3 in amino acids: CASSPIGGSTNEKLFF. The DNA for the CDR3 is TGTGCCAGCAGTCCGATTGGGGGTTCAACTAATGAAAAACTGTTTTTT.

This chain links TRBV3-1 (or the pseudogene TRBV3-2) with TRBJ2-2; D ambiguous. Germline V gene data show CDR1 as LGHDT and CDR2 as YNNKEL (reference sequence). The CDR3 is made up of 12 amino acids. Trimming pared 6 bases from V and 6 bases from J, leaving 8 bases between. The chain's CDR3 is CASRSASGELFF. CDR3 bases: TGTGCCAGCAGATCGGCCTCCGGGGAGCTGTTTTTT.

The J gene is TRBJ2-7, the V gene TRBV7-9; 9 bases agree with TRBD2. Looked up from germline, CDR1 is SEHNR and CDR2 is FQNEAQ (reference sequence). This CDR3 spans 16 amino acids. Germline trimming cut 3 bases from V and 0 bases from J; bases unmatched to any gene: 6. CDR3 loop: CASSFGLAGSSYEQYF. The DNA of the CDR3 is TGTGCCAGCAGCTTCGGGCTAGCGGGGAGCTCCTACGAGCAGTACTTC.

The chain carries TRBV13 and TRBJ1-2; 7 positions match TRBD1. J lost 3 bases, V lost 5 bases, and 6 bases had no gene match. The CDR3 loop spans 14 amino acids. Germline-derived CDR1 and CDR2 are PRHDT and FYEKMQ (reference sequence). CDR3 residues: CASSGGTGDYGYTF. DNA of the CDR3: TGTGCCAGCAGCGGGGGCACAGGGGACTATGGCTACACCTTC.

V and J are TRBV7-9 and TRBJ2-7, with D tentatively TRBD1 (5 bases). The CDR3 has 14 amino acids. Germline CDR1 reads SEHNR; CDR2 reads FQNEAQ (reference sequence). With 3 bases removed from V and 2 bases from J, the gap between germline ends came to 11 bases. CDR3 sequence reads: CASSFSTGTYEQYF. CDR3 bases: TGTGCCAGCAGCTTCTCAACAGGAACCTACGAGCAGTACTTC.

The rearrangement links TRBV5-6 to TRBJ2-3; TRBD1 aligns across 8 bases. V shed 6 bases, J shed 3 bases, and the junction held 6 bases outside the gene matches. The V gene's germline CDR1 is SGHDT and CDR2 YYEEEE. The CDR3 sequence is 14 residues long. CDR3 in amino acids: CASIRTGTTDTQYF. CDR3 in DNA: TGTGCCAGCATCCGGACAGGGACGACAGATACGCAGTATTTT.

The rearrangement joins TRBV30 to TRBJ2-5; a weak D match, TRBD1 (6 bases). Per the germline V gene, CDR1 is GTSNPN and CDR2 is SVGIG (reference sequence). The V end lost 1 base, the J end lost 1 base, and 10 bases lay between the germline ends. CDR3 length equals 14 residues. The CDR3 sequence: CAWSGDIPQETQYF. DNA for the CDR3: TGTGCCTGGAGTGGGGACATCCCCCAAGAGACCCAGTACTTC.

This chain connects TRBV25-1 to TRBJ1-4; D not certain. V was pared by 2 bases and J by 3 bases, with 4 bases between. Looked up from germline, CDR1 is MGHDK and CDR2 is SYGVNS. The CDR3 extends over 13 amino acids. In nucleotides, the CDR3 is TGTGCCAGCAGTGAAATGTCTAATGAAAAACTGTTTTTT. It translates to CASSEMSNEKLFF. Full variable domain (outside the CDR3, taken from reference TRBV25-1 and TRBJ1-4): EADIYQTPRYLVIGTGKKITLECSQTMGHDKMYWYQQDPGMELHLIHYSYGVNSTEKGDLSSESTVSRIRTEHFPLTLESARPSHTSQYLCASSEMSNEKLFFGSGTQLSVL.

V gene TRBV28 combines with J gene TRBJ1-5; D remains unclear. CDR1 MDHEN and CDR2 SYDVKM come from the germline V gene. This CDR3 contains 16 residues. Trimming took off 1 base at V and 0 bases at J, with 10 bases between the two ends. DNA for the CDR3: TGTGCCAGCAGTTTATCCGGAGGAGATAGCAATCAGCCCCAGCATTTT. Translating it yields CASSLSGGDSNQPQHF. The complete variable domain, with remaining parts taken from reference TRBV28 and TRBJ1-5, reads DVKVTQSSRYLVKRTGEKVFLECVQDMDHENMFWYRQDPGLGLRLIYFSYDVKMKEKGDIPEGYSVSREKKERFSLILESASTNQTSMYLCASSLSGGDSNQPQHFGDGTRLSIL.

The chain combines TRBV15 with TRBJ2-1, with a weak D call TRBD1 (6 bases). The ends were cut back, 6 bases at V and 2 bases at J, with 11 bases in the middle. Per the germline V gene, CDR1 is LNHNV and CDR2 is YYDKDF (reference sequence). The CDR3 totals 14 residues. CDR3 residues: CATREDSPYNEQFF. CDR3 bases: TGTGCCACCAGAGAGGACAGTCCCTACAATGAGCAGTTCTTC.

The chain couples TRBV4-3 to TRBJ2-7; the D gene is possibly TRBD1 (6 bases). Germline V gene data show CDR1 as LGHNA and CDR2 as YSLEER. The length of the CDR3 is 14 residues. V was cut by 1 base and J by 2 bases, with 9 bases left in between. The CDR3 nucleotides read TGCGCCAGCAGCCAAGGAGACAGGACCTACGAGCAGTACTTC. Encoded protein: CASSQGDRTYEQYF.

The sample holds a few counts of this clone. DNA of the CDR3: TGTGCCAGCAGCTCAACATCGAACACTGAAGCTTTCTTT. Translating gives CASSSTSNTEAFF. The chain employs TRBV5-4 and TRBJ1-1; no reliable D call. The CDR3 is 13 residues long. The germline V and J ends were trimmed by 3 bases and 1 base, with 7 bases remaining between them. The germline V gene encodes CDR1 SGHNT and CDR2 YYREEE (reference sequence).